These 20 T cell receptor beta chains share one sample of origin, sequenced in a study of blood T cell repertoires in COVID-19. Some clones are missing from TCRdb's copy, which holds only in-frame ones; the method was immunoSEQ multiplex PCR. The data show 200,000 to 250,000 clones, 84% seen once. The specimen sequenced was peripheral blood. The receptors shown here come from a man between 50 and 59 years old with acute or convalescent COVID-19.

CDR3 sequence: CASSSPGNEQYF. The CDR3 coding sequence is TGCGCCAGCAGCTCCCCCGGGAACGAGCAGTACTTC. V gene TRBV5-1 combines with J gene TRBJ2-7; maybe TRBD2 (5 bases). The CDR3 covers 12 residues. Germline CDR1 SGHRS, CDR2 YFSETQ. Trimming removed 3 bases at V and 5 bases at J, with 9 bases between.

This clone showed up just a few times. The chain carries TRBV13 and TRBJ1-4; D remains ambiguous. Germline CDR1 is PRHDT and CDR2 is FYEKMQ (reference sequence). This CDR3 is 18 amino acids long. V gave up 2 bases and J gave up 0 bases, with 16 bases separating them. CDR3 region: CASSLQAGVGATNEKLFF. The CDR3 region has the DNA TGTGCCAGCAGCTTACAAGCCGGGGTCGGGGCAACTAATGAAAAACTGTTTTTT.

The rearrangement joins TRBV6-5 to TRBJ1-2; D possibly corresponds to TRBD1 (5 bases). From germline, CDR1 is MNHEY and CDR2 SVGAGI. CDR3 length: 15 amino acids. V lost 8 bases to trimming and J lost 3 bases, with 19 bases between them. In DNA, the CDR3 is TGTGCCAGCCGTTCCTCTCCGGGGGTATACTATGGCTACACCTTC. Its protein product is CASRSSPGVYYGYTF.

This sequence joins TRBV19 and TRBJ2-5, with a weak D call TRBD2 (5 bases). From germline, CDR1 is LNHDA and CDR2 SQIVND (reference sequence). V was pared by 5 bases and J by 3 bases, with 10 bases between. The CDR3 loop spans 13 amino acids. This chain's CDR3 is CASSLFGEETQYF. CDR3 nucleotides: TGTGCCAGTAGTCTGTTCGGGGAAGAGACCCAGTACTTC.

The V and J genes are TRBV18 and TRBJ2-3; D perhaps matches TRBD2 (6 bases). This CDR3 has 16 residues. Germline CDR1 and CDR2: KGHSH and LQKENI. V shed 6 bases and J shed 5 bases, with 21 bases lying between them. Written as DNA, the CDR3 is TGTGCCAGCTCGCCCCGAGGAGGGGCGGTTGGAGATACGCAGTATTTT. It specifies CASSPRGGAVGDTQYF.

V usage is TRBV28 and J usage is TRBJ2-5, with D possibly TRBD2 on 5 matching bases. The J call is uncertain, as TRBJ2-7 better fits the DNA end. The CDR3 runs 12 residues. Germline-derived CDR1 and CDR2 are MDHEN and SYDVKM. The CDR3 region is CASSLDLYEQYF. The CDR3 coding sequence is TGTGCCAGCAGTTTGGACTTGTACGAGCAGTACTTC.

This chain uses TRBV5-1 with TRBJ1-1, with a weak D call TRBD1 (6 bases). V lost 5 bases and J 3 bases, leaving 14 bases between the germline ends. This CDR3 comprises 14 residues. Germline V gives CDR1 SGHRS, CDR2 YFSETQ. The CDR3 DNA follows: TGCGCCAGCAGTCAACAGGGAGACTACACTGAAGCTTTCTTT. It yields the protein CASSQQGDYTEAFF. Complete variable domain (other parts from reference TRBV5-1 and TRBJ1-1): KAGVTQTPRYLIKTRGQQVTLSCSPISGHRSVSWYQQTPGQGLQFLFEYFSETQRNKGNFPGRFSGRQFSNSRSEMNVSTLELGDSALYLCASSQQGDYTEAFFGQGTRLTVV.

The CDR3 protein is CASSPKRTGWPPERDTEAFF. The CDR3, as DNA: TGTGCCAGCTCACCAAAGCGGACAGGGTGGCCCCCCGAACGTGATACTGAAGCTTTCTTT. The chain recombines TRBV18 with TRBJ1-1; TRBD1 aligns across 8 bases. V was pared by 2 bases and J by 5 bases, with 22 bases of the junction left unmatched. The CDR3 totals 20 residues. Germline CDR1 KGHSH, CDR2 LQKENI.

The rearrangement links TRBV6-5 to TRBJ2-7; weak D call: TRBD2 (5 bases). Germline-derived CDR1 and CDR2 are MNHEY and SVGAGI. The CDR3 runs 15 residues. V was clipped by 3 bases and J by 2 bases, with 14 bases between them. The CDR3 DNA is TGTGCCAGCAGTTATGGTAGCAGCGGTACCTACGAGCAGTACTTC. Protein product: CASSYGSSGTYEQYF.

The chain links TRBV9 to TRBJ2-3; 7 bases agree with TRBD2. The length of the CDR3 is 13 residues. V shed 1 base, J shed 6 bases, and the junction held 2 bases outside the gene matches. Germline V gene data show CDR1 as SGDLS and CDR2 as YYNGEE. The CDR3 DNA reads TGTGCCAGCAGCGTACTAGCGGCCGATACGCAGTATTTT. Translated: CASSVLAADTQYF.

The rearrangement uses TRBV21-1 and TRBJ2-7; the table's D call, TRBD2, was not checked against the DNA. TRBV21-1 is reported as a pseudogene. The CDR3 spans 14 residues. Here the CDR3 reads CAGKREGSSYEQYF. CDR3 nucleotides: TGTGCCGGAAAGCGGGAGGGGAGCTCCTACGAGCAGTACTTC.

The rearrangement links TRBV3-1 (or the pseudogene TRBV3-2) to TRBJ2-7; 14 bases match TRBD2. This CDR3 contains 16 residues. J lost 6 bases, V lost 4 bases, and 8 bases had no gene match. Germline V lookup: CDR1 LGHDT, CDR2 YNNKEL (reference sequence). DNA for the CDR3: TGTGCCAGCAGCCCCCGACTAGCGGGAGGGCCCCCCGAGCAGTACTTC. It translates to CASSPRLAGGPPEQYF.

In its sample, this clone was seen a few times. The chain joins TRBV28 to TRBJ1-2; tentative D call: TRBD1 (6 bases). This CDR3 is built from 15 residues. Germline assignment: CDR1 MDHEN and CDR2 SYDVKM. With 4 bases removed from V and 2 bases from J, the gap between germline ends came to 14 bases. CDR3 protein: CASSYLGALNYGYTF. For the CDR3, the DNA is TGTGCCAGCAGTTATCTGGGGGCCTTAAACTATGGCTACACCTTC.

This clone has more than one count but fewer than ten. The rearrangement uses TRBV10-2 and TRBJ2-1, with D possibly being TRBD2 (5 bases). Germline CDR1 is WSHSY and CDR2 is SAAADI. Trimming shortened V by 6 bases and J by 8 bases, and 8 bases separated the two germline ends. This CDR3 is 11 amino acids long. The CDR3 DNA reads TGCGCCAGCAGACAGCGGTATGAGCAGTTCTTC. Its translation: CASRQRYEQFF.

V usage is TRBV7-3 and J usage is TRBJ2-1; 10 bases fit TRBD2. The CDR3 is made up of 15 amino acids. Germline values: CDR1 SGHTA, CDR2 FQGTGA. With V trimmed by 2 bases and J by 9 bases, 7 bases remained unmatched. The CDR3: CASSLRLAGLAEQFF. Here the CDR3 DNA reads TGTGCCAGCAGCTTACGACTAGCGGGTTTGGCTGAGCAGTTCTTC.

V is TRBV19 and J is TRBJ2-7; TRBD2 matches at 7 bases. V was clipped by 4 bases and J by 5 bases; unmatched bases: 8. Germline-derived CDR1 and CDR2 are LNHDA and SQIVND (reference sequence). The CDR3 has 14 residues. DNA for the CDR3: TGTGCCAGTAGTAAGTCGGGAGGCGCTGACGAGCAGTACTTC. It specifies CASSKSGGADEQYF.

The CDR3 loop is CAISRDRGLLPGNTIYF. The CDR3 region has the DNA TGTGCCATCAGCCGGGACAGGGGGCTCCTGCCTGGAAACACCATATATTTT. This rearrangement joins TRBV10-3 to TRBJ1-3, with 12 bases aligning to TRBD1. V shed 6 bases, J shed 2 bases, and the junction held 8 bases outside the gene matches. CDR3 length: 17 residues. CDR1 ENHRY and CDR2 SYGVKD come from the germline V gene.

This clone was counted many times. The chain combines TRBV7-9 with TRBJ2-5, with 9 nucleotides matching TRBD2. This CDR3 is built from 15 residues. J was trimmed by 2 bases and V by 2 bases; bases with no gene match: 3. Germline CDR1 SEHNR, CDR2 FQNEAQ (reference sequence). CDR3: CASSLLSGGQETQYF. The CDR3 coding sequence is TGTGCCAGCAGCTTACTTAGCGGGGGACAAGAGACCCAGTACTTC.

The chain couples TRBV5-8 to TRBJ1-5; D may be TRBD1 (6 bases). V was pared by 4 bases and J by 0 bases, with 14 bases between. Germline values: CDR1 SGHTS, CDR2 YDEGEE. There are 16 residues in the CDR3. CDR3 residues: CASSRGGGSSNQPQHF. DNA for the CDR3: TGTGCCAGCAGCAGAGGGGGGGGCTCTAGCAATCAGCCCCAGCATTTT.

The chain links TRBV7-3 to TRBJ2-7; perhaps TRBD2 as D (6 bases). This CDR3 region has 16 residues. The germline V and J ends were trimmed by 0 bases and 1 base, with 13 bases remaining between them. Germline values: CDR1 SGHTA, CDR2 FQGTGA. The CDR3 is CASSLTGGARSYEQYF. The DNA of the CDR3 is TGTGCCAGCAGCTTAACCGGGGGAGCTAGGTCCTACGAGCAGTACTTC.